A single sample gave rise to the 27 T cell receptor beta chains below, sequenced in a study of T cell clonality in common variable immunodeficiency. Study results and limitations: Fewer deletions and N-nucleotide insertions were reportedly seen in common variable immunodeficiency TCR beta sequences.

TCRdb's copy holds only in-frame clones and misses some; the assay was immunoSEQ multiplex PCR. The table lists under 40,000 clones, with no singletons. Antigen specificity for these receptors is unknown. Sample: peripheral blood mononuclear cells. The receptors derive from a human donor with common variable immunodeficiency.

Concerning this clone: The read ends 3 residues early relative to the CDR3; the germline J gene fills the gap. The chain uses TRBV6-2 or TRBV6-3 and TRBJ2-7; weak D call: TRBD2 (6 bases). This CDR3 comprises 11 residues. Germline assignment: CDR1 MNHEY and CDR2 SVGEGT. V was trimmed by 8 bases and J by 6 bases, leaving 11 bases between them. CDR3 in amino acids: CASRAGPEQYF. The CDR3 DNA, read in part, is TGTGCCAGCCGAGCGGGCCCCGAG.

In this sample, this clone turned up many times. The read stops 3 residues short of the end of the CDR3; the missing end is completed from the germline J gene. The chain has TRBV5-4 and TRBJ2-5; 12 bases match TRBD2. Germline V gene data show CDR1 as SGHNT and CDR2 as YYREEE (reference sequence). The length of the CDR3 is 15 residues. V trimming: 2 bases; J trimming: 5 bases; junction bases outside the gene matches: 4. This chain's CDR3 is CASSFASGGAETQYF. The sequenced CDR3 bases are TGTGCCAGCAGCTTTGCTAGCGGGGGGGCGGAGACC.

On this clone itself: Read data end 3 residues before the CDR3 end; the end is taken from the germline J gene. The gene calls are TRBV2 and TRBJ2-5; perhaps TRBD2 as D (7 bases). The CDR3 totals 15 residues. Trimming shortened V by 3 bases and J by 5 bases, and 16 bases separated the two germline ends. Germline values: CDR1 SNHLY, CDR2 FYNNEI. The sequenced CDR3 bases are TGTGCCAGCAGTGAGGGAGGGGGGGCCGGTGAGACC. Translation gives CASSEGGGAGET. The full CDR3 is CASSEGGGAGETQYF.

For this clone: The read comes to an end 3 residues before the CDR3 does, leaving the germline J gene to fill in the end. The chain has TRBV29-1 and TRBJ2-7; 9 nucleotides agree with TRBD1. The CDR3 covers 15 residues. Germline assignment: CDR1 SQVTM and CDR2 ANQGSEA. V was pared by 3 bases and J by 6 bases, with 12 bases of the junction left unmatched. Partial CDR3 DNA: TGCAGCGTTGAGGGGGTCGGGACAGGGACTATCGAG. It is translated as CSVEGVGTGTIE. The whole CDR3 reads CSVEGVGTGTIEQYF.

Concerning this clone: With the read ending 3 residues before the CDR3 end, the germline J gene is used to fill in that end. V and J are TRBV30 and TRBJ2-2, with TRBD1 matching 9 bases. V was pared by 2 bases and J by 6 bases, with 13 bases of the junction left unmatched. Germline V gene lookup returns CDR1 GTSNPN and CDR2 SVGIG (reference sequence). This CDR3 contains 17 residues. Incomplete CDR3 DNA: TGTGCCTGGAGTTCGGGACAGGGAAAAAAGATGGCCGGGGAG. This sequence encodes CAWSSGQGKKMAGE. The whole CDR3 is CAWSSGQGKKMAGELFF.

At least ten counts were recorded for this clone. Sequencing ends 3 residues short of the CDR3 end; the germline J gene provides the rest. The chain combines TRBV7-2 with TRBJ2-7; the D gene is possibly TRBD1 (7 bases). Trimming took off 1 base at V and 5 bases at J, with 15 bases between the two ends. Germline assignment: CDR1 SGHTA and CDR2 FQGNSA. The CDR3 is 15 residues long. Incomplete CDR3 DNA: TGTGCCAGCAGCTTAGTCGTTGCAGGGGGGAACGAG. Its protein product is CASSLVVAGGNE. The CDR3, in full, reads CASSLVVAGGNEQYF.

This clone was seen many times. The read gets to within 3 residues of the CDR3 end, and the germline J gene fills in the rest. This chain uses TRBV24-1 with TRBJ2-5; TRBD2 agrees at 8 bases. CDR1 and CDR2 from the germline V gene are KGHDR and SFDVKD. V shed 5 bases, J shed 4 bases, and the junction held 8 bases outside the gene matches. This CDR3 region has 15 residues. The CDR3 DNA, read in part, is TGTGCCACCAGTGTTACGGGGGGGCTGGGAGAGACC. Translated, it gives CATSVTGGLGET. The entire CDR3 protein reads CATSVTGGLGETQYF.

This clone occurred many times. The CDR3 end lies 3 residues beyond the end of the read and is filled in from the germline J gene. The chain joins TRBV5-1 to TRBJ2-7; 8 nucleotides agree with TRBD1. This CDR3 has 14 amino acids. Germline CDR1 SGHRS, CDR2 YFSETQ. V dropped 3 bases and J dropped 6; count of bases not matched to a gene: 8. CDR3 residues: CASSSGQGSFEQYF. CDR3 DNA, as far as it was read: TGCGCCAGCAGCTCAGGACAGGGTTCGTTCGAG.

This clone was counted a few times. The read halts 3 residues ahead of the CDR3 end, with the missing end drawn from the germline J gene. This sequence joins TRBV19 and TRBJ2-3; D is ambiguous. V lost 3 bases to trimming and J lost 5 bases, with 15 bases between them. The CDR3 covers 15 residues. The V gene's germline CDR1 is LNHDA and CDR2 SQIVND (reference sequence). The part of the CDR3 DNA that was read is TGTGCCAGTAGTATGCAGGCGTTCTTGGTAGATACG. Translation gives CASSMQAFLVDT. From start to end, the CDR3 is CASSMQAFLVDTQYF.

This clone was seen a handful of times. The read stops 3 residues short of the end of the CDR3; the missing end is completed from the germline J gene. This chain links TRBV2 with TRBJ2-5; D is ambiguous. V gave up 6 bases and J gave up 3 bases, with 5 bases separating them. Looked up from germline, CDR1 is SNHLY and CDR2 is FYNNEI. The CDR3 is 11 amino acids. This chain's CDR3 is CASRREETQYF. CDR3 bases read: TGTGCCAGCAGACGGGAAGAGACC.

CDR3 sequence: CASSGTRSTEAFF. The DNA read from the CDR3 is TGTGCCAGTAGCGGGACACGGAGCACTGAA. V is TRBV19 and J is TRBJ1-1; D perhaps matches TRBD1 (6 bases). The DNA ends 3 residues before the CDR3 does, and the rest of the CDR3 is filled in from the germline J gene. Germline V gene data show CDR1 as LNHDA and CDR2 as SQIVND (reference sequence). Between the trimmed V and J ends, which lost 6 bases and 4 bases, there was a span of 12 bases. The CDR3 runs 13 residues.

The CDR3 bases that were read are TGTGCCAGCTCTACCCGACAGGAAAGTTCACCC. Translated: CASSTRQESSP. The full CDR3 is CASSTRQESSPLHF. The rearrangement joins TRBV18 to TRBJ1-6; TRBD1 might be the D (6 bases). The CDR3 extends 3 residues past the end of the read, so its final part is completed from the germline J gene. Germline assignment: CDR1 KGHSH and CDR2 LQKENI. The CDR3 loop spans 14 amino acids. Trimming took off 6 bases at V and 9 bases at J, with 15 bases between the two ends.

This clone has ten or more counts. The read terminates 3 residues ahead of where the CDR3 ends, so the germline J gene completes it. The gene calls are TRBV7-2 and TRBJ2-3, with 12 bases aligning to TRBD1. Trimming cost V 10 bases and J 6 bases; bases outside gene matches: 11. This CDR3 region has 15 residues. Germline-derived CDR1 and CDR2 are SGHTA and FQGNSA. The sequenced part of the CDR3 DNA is TGTGCCACCAACTCCGGGACAGGGGGCCGGGATACG. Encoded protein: CATNSGTGGRDT. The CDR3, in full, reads CATNSGTGGRDTQYF.

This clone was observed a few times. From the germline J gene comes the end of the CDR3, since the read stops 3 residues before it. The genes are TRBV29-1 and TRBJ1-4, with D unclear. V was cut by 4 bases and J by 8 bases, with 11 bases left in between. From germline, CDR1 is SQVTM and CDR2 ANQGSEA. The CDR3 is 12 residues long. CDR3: CSVVGYGEKLFF. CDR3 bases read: TGCAGCGTTGTAGGCTACGGGGAAAAA. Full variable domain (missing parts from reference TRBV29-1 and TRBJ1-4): SAVISQKPSRDICQRGTSLTIQCQVDSQVTMMFWYRQQPGQSLTLIATANQGSEATYESGFVIDKFPISRPNLTFSTLTVSNMSPEDSSIYLCSVVGYGEKLFFGSGTQLSVL.

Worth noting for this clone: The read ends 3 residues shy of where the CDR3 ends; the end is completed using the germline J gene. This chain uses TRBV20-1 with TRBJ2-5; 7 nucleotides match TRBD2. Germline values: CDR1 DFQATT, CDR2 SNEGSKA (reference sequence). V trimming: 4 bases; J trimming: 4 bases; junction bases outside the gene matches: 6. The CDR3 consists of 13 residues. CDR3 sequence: CSATRDYRETQYF. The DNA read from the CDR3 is TGCAGTGCTACCCGGGACTACCGAGAGACC.

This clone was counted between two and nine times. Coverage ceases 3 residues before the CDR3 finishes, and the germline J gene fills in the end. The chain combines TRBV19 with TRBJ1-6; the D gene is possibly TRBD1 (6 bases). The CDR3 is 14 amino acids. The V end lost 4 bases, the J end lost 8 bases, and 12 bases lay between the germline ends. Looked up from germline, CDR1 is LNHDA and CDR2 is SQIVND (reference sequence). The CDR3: CASSTRGDDSPLHF. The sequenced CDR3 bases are TGTGCCAGTAGTACCAGGGGCGACGATTCACCC. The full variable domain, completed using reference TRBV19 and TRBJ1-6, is DGGITQSPKYLFRKEGQNVTLSCEQNLNHDAMYWYRQDPGQGLRLIYYSQIVNDFQKGDIAEGYSVSREKKESFPLTVTSAQKNPTAFYLCASSTRGDDSPLHFGNGTRLTVT.

This CDR3 is CASSFLQVPGYGYTF. CDR3 bases read: TGTGCCAGCAGCTTCCTTCAGGTACCCGGCTATGGC. V is TRBV7-2 and J is TRBJ1-2; D unresolved. The read falls 3 residues short of the CDR3 end, and the missing part is taken from the germline J gene. The CDR3 covers 15 residues. In germline, CDR1 is SGHTA, CDR2 FQGNSA. V was clipped by 3 bases and J by 4 bases, with 15 bases between them.

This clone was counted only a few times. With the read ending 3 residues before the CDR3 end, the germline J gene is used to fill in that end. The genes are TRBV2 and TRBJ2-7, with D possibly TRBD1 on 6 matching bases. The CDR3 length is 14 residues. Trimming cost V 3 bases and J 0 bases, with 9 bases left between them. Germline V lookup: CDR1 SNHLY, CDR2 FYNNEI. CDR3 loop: CASSDQGRSYEQYF. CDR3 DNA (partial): TGTGCCAGCAGTGACCAGGGGCGCTCCTACGAG.

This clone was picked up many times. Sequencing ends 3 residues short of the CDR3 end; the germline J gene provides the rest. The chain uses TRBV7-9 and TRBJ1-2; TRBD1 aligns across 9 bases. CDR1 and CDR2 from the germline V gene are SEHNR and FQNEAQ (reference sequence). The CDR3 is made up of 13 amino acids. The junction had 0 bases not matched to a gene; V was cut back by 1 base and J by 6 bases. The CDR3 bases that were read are TGTGCCAGCAGCTTAGGGACAGGGGATGGC. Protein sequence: CASSLGTGDG. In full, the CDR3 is CASSLGTGDGYTF.

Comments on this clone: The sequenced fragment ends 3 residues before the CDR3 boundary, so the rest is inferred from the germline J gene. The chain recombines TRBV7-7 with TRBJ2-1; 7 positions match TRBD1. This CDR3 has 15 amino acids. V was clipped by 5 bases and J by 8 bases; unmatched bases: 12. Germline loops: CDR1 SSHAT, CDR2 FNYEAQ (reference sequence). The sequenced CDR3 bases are TGTGCCAGCAGCCCCCTTCGAGGGACAGCCCATGAG. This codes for CASSPLRGTAHE. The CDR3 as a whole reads CASSPLRGTAHEQFF. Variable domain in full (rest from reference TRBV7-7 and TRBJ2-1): GAGVSQSPRYKVTKRGQDVTLRCDPISSHATLYWYQQALGQGPEFLTYFNYEAQPDKSGLPSDRFSAERPEGSISTLTIQRTEQRDSAMYRCASSPLRGTAHEQFFGPGTRLTVL.

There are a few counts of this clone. CDR3 DNA (partial): TGTGCCAGTAGTATAGTAACTAGCGGGCGCGGGGAG. It is translated as CASSIVTSGRGE. The entire CDR3 reads CASSIVTSGRGELFF. This sequence joins TRBV19 and TRBJ2-2; 9 nucleotides align to TRBD2. The read ends 3 residues shy of where the CDR3 ends; the end is completed using the germline J gene. The V and J ends lost 1 base and 7 bases, in that order; junction bases with no gene match: 4. Germline V gene data show CDR1 as LNHDA and CDR2 as SQIVND (reference sequence). CDR3 length: 15 residues.

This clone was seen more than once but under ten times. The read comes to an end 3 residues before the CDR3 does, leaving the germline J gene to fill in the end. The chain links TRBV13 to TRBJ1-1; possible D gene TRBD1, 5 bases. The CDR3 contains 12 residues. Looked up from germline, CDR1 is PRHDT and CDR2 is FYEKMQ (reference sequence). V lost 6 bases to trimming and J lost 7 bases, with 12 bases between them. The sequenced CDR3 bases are TGTGCCAGCAGATCCGACAGAGTTGAA. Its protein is CASRSDRVE. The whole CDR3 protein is CASRSDRVEAFF.

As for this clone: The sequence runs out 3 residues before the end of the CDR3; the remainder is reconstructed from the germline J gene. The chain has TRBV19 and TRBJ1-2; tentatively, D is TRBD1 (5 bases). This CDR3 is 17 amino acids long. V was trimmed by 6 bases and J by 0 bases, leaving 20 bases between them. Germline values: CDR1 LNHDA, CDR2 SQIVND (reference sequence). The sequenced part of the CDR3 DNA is TGTGCCAGTAGCCCTCGGGCGGGGGGTTTAGCTAACTATGGC. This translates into CASSPRAGGLANYG. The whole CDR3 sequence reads CASSPRAGGLANYGYTF.

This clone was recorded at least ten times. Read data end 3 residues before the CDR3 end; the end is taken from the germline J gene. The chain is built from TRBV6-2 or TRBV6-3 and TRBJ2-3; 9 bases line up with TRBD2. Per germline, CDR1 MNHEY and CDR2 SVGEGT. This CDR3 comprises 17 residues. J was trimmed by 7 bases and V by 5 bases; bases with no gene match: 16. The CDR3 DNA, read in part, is TGTGCCAGCAGTAGACTAGCGGCAGGCTTAGGATTAAATACG. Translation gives CASSRLAAGLGLNT. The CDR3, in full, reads CASSRLAAGLGLNTQYF.

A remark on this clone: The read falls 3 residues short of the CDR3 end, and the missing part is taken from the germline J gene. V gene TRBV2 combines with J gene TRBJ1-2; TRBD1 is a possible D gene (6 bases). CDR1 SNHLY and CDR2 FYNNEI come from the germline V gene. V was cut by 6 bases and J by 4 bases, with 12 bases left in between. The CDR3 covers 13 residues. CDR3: CASRPTGSYGYTF. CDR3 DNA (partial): TGTGCCAGCAGGCCAACAGGGTCCTATGGC.

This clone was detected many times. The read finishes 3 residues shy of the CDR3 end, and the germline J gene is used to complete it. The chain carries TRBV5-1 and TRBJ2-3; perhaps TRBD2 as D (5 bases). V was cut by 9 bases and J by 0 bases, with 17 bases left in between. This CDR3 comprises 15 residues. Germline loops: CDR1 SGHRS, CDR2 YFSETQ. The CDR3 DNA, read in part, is TGCGCCACCCGGAGCGGCACATCTAGCACAGATACG. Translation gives CATRSGTSSTDT. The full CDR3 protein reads CATRSGTSSTDTQYF.

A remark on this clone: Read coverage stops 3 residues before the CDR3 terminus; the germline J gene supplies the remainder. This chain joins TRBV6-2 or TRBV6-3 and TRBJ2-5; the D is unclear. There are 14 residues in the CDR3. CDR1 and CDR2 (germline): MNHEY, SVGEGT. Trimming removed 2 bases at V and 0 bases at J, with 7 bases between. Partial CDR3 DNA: TGTGCCAGCAGTTACGTGACAAACCAAGAGACC. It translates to CASSYVTNQET. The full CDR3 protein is CASSYVTNQETQYF.